Presented here are 30 T cell receptor beta chains from one specimen sequenced in a study of cytomegalovirus exposure and HLA in healthy donors. PCR amplification relied on 60 Vbeta primers (plus 13 Jbeta primers). Profiling relied on immunoSEQ multiplex PCR, and the TCRdb table lists in-frame clones only, not all of them. Of 130,000 to 150,000 clones listed, over 70% are singletons. Sequencing was performed on PBMCs. These receptors were collected from a man younger than 40 in good health and CMV-seropositive.

V usage is TRBV7-9 and J usage is TRBJ2-2; D gene unclear. The germline CDR1 and CDR2 sequences are SEHNR and FQNEAQ (reference sequence). CDR3 length: 12 residues. Trimming cost V 3 bases and J 9 bases, with 8 bases left between them. The CDR3: CASSFSLRELFF. Written as DNA, the CDR3 is TGTGCCAGCAGCTTTAGCCTTCGGGAGCTGTTTTTT.

The V call is TRBV2, the J call TRBJ1-2, with D possibly TRBD1 on 5 matching bases. Looked up from germline, CDR1 is SNHLY and CDR2 is FYNNEI. This CDR3 contains 17 residues. V gave up 0 bases and J gave up 8 bases, with 22 bases separating them. In DNA, the CDR3 is TGTGCCAGCAGTGAAGCGCTTTGGAAGGGGCAGCCGAGGGGCTACACCTTC. This codes for CASSEALWKGQPRGYTF.

The gene calls are TRBV27 and TRBJ2-1, with 10 bases that match TRBD1. The CDR3 has 14 residues. CDR1 MNHEY and CDR2 SMNVEV come from the germline V gene (reference sequence). The V segment lost 4 bases and the J segment 10 bases; nucleotides outside the gene matches: 7. CDR3 coding DNA: TGTGCCAGCAGTTCGCGGACAGGGGGTCGAGAGCAGTTCTTC. Amino acids: CASSSRTGGREQFF.

This chain connects TRBV6-5 to TRBJ1-6; D unclear. Looked up from germline, CDR1 is MNHEY and CDR2 is SVGAGI. The CDR3 has 13 residues. The V end lost 6 bases, the J end lost 5 bases, and 8 bases lay between the germline ends. In nucleotides, the CDR3 is TGTGCCAGCAGGTCATCGGATAATTCACCCCTCCACTTT. Amino acid sequence: CASRSSDNSPLHF.

The chain is built from TRBV29-1 and TRBJ1-4, with 9 positions matching TRBD1. The CDR3 sequence is 15 residues long. Germline trimming cut 4 bases from V and 0 bases from J; bases unmatched to any gene: 3. Germline-derived CDR1 and CDR2 are SQVTM and ANQGSEA. CDR3: CSVGTGGTTNEKLFF. CDR3 bases: TGCAGCGTTGGAACAGGGGGCACAACTAATGAAAAACTGTTTTTT.

This chain connects TRBV2 to TRBJ2-7; D call uncertain. The V end lost 7 bases, the J end lost 6 bases, and 22 bases lay between the germline ends. Germline values: CDR1 SNHLY, CDR2 FYNNEI. The CDR3 is 15 amino acids. CDR3 bases: TGTGCCAGCAACCCTCTACCGGGTAGTGAGAGCGAGCAGTACTTC. This codes for CASNPLPGSESEQYF.

The chain employs TRBV5-4 and TRBJ2-1; TRBD2 agrees at 7 bases. J lost 10 bases, V lost 0 bases, and 1 base had no gene match. The germline gives CDR1 SGHNT, CDR2 YYREEE (reference sequence). The CDR3 is 12 residues long. The CDR3 DNA follows: TGTGCCAGCAGCTTGGGGGAGGGAGAGCAGTTCTTC. It encodes CASSLGEGEQFF.

This chain connects TRBV2 to TRBJ1-4, with 9 bases lining up with TRBD1. Germline V gene lookup returns CDR1 SNHLY and CDR2 FYNNEI. The ends lost 6 bases at V and 3 bases at J; junction bases unmatched: 2. The CDR3 spans 14 residues. CDR3 sequence reads: CASRGQGSNEKLFF. CDR3 nucleotide sequence: TGTGCCAGCAGGGGACAGGGTTCTAATGAAAAACTGTTTTTT.

The chain links TRBV5-8 to TRBJ2-1; unclear D gene. In germline, CDR1 is SGHTS, CDR2 YDEGEE. V lost 4 bases and J 6 bases, leaving 5 bases between the germline ends. The CDR3 runs 11 residues. The CDR3 nucleotides read TGTGCCAGCAGCGTTAGCAATGAGCAGTTCTTC. This translates into CASSVSNEQFF.

V usage is TRBV11-2 and J usage is TRBJ2-1; D is unclear. The CDR3 consists of 14 residues. The germline gives CDR1 SGHAT, CDR2 FQNNGV. The ends were cut back, 4 bases at V and 5 bases at J, with 12 bases in the middle. This CDR3 is CASSSLRGNNEQFF. In DNA form, the CDR3 reads TGTGCCAGCAGCTCCCTGAGAGGCAACAATGAGCAGTTCTTC.

A few counts support this clone. This chain uses TRBV5-1 with TRBJ1-2; TRBD1 might be the D (6 bases). The CDR3 totals 13 residues. Trimming stripped 3 bases from V and 6 bases from J, with 12 bases between. The germline V gene encodes CDR1 SGHRS and CDR2 YFSETQ. CDR3 residues: CASSSQGRDGYTF. The CDR3 DNA sequence: TGCGCCAGCAGCTCACAGGGTAGGGATGGCTACACCTTC.

The CDR3 region is CASSLFREAEQFF. The CDR3, as DNA: TGTGCCAGCAGCTTATTCAGGGAGGCTGAGCAGTTCTTC. V gene TRBV7-7 combines with J gene TRBJ2-1, with a weak D call TRBD2 (6 bases). The length of the CDR3 is 13 residues. Germline assignment: CDR1 SSHAT and CDR2 FNYEAQ (reference sequence). Trimming removed 2 bases at V and 9 bases at J, with 11 bases between.

The rearrangement joins TRBV6-6 to TRBJ2-5; 8 bases match TRBD1. The J call is doubtful: the DNA matches TRBJ2-7 better. Germline V gene lookup returns CDR1 MNHNY and CDR2 SVGAGI (reference sequence). The length of the CDR3 is 16 residues. CDR3 residues: CASSNTGQGKSYEQYF. The CDR3 DNA follows: TGTGCCAGCAGCAACACTGGACAGGGAAAGTCCTACGAGCAGTACTTC.

V gene TRBV6-4 combines with J gene TRBJ2-1; D call uncertain. Germline CDR1 is MRHNA and CDR2 is SNTAGT. The CDR3 has 14 amino acids. V lost 3 bases to trimming and J lost 0 bases, with 6 bases between them. CDR3 bases: TGTGCCAGCAGTGAGGGCAGCTCCTACAATGAGCAGTTCTTC. Translation gives CASSEGSSYNEQFF.

The chain employs TRBV27 and TRBJ1-6; TRBD1 matches 9 bases. The germline V gene has CDR1 MNHEY and CDR2 SMNVEV (reference sequence). The CDR3 spans 14 residues. V gave up 6 bases and J gave up 7 bases; unmatched junction bases: 4. CDR3 residues: CASSPTGGNSPLHF. CDR3 DNA: TGTGCCAGCAGCCCGACAGGGGGAAATTCACCCCTCCACTTT.

J is TRBJ2-7 and V is TRBV4-2; 9 bases are shared with TRBD2. The CDR3 loop spans 15 amino acids. Unmatched junction bases numbered 4, after V lost 4 bases and J lost 0 bases. CDR1 and CDR2 from the germline V gene are LGHNA and YNFKEQ. The CDR3 DNA sequence: TGTGCCAGCAGCCTCCTGACTAGCGGCTCCTACGAGCAGTACTTC. Translation: CASSLLTSGSYEQYF.

A note on this clone: At the DNA level, this CDR3 is encoded by other sequences in the same sample as well. CDR3 DNA: TGTGCCAGCAGCGTAGGAGTGGAGGGGAAATCACCCCTCCACTTT. Its translation: CASSVGVEGKSPLHF. This chain links TRBV9 with TRBJ1-6; D is perhaps TRBD1 (5 bases). Germline CDR1 and CDR2: SGDLS and YYNGEE. The CDR3 runs 15 residues. The V gene lost 0 bases and the J gene lost 10 bases, with 14 bases spanning the gap.

The chain combines TRBV4-1 with TRBJ2-3; a weak D match, TRBD2 (6 bases). V lost 3 bases to trimming and J lost 1 base, with 11 bases between them. CDR1 is MGHRA and CDR2 is YSYEKL in the germline V gene. This CDR3 has 15 residues. CDR3 sequence reads: CASSHEGTRTDTQYF. CDR3 nucleotide sequence: TGCGCCAGCAGCCATGAGGGGACTCGCACAGATACGCAGTATTTT.

The chain combines TRBV5-5 with TRBJ2-7; 8 nucleotides agree with TRBD1. V was clipped by 4 bases and J by 7 bases; unmatched bases: 13. The germline V gene has CDR1 SGHKS and CDR2 YYEKEE (reference sequence). This CDR3 has 15 amino acids. CDR3 nucleotide sequence: TGTGCCAGCAGCCCCGGACAGGGAACCCTAATAGAGCAGTACTTC. Translation: CASSPGQGTLIEQYF. Full variable domain (rest looked up from reference TRBV5-5 and TRBJ2-7): DAGVTQSPTHLIKTRGQQVTLRCSPISGHKSVSWYQQVLGQGPQFIFQYYEKEERGRGNFPDRFSARQFPNYSSELNVNALLLGDSALYLCASSPGQGTLIEQYFGPGTRLTVT.

The chain links TRBV19 to TRBJ1-1; TRBD1 is a possible D gene (6 bases). The V and J ends lost 6 bases and 0 bases respectively, with 8 bases between them. From germline, CDR1 is LNHDA and CDR2 SQIVND (reference sequence). This CDR3 spans 13 amino acids. Here the CDR3 reads CASSDRLNTEAFF. The CDR3 DNA reads as TGTGCCAGTAGCGACAGGTTGAACACTGAAGCTTTCTTT.

The gene calls are TRBV27 and TRBJ2-3; 8 nucleotides match TRBD2. CDR3 size: 12 residues. The germline CDR1 and CDR2 sequences are MNHEY and SMNVEV (reference sequence). Here the CDR3 DNA reads TGTGCTAACGGGGGGGCCACAGATACGCAGTATTTT. Protein: CANGGATDTQYF.

This clone was picked up a small number of times. The chain combines TRBV5-1 with TRBJ1-4, with 8 bases that match TRBD1. V lost 6 bases, J lost 7 bases, and 5 bases stayed unmatched. Germline V CDR1 and CDR2: SGHRS, YFSETQ. The CDR3 spans 13 residues. This CDR3 reads CASKAQGGEKLFF. The CDR3 bases are TGCGCCAGCAAGGCACAGGGGGGTGAAAAACTGTTTTTT.

The chain combines TRBV27 with TRBJ2-5; maybe TRBD1 (7 bases). This CDR3 spans 14 amino acids. Germline lookup yields CDR1 MNHEY and CDR2 SMNVEV (reference sequence). V shed 4 bases and J shed 2 bases, with 11 bases lying between them. The DNA of the CDR3 is TGTGCCAGCAGTTGGAGGGACAGACAAGAGACCCAGTACTTC. Translating gives CASSWRDRQETQYF.

J is TRBJ2-5 and V is TRBV28; 11 bases are a match to TRBD2. V was clipped by 6 bases and J by 5 bases; unmatched bases: 5. This CDR3 has 14 amino acids. Germline V gene data show CDR1 as MDHEN and CDR2 as SYDVKM. The CDR3 loop is CASSLAGGEETQYF. CDR3 nucleotide sequence: TGTGCCAGCAGCCTAGCGGGGGGAGAGGAGACCCAGTACTTC. Full variable domain (rest looked up from reference TRBV28 and TRBJ2-5): DVKVTQSSRYLVKRTGEKVFLECVQDMDHENMFWYRQDPGLGLRLIYFSYDVKMKEKGDIPEGYSVSREKKERFSLILESASTNQTSMYLCASSLAGGEETQYFGPGTRLLVL.

The rearrangement uses TRBV18 and TRBJ1-1; D is ambiguous. The CDR3 runs 14 residues. Germline CDR1 and CDR2: KGHSH and LQKENI. V shed 3 bases and J shed 2 bases, with 10 bases lying between them. CDR3 coding DNA: TGTGCCAGCTCACCCGCTGGACTAAACACTGAAGCTTTCTTT. It codes for CASSPAGLNTEAFF.

V is TRBV2 and J is TRBJ1-5, with unresolved D. This CDR3 spans 15 amino acids. Trimming took 2 bases from V and 0 from J, leaving 8 bases between them. Germline lookup yields CDR1 SNHLY and CDR2 FYNNEI. The DNA of the CDR3 is TGTGCCAGCAGTGAAAGCGTTTATAGCAATCAGCCCCAGCATTTT. Translated, it gives CASSESVYSNQPQHF.

This chain joins TRBV5-8 and TRBJ2-1, with 7 positions matching TRBD1. Germline CDR1 and CDR2: SGHTS and YDEGEE. J was trimmed by 5 bases and V by 0 bases; bases with no gene match: 5. CDR3 size: 15 residues. DNA for the CDR3: TGTGCCAGCAGCTTGGGGTGGACAGGCAACAATGAGCAGTTCTTC. Translating gives CASSLGWTGNNEQFF.

This clone was counted once. V is TRBV5-1 and J is TRBJ2-5; 14 bases agree with TRBD2. The CDR3 has 16 amino acids. The junction had 7 bases not matched to a gene; V was cut back by 4 bases and J by 5 bases. Germline-derived CDR1 and CDR2 are SGHRS and YFSETQ. The chain's CDR3 is CASSIGTSGRDETQYF. The CDR3 DNA is TGCGCCAGCAGCATTGGGACTAGCGGGAGAGACGAGACCCAGTACTTC.

This clone was counted between two and nine times. The rearrangement uses TRBV6-5 and TRBJ1-1; the D is unclear. The CDR3 covers 13 residues. Germline CDR1 is MNHEY and CDR2 is SVGAGI. Trimming pared 5 bases from V and 6 bases from J, leaving 13 bases between. The CDR3 DNA follows: TGTGCCAGCAGTAACCAGGCCAGCCCTGAAGCTTTCTTT. This translates into CASSNQASPEAFF.

The V call is TRBV30, the J call TRBJ2-1, with TRBD1 matching 8 bases. The CDR3 length is 14 residues. Trimming at V came to 4 bases and at J to 0 bases, leaving 2 bases not matched to a gene. The V gene's germline CDR1 is GTSNPN and CDR2 SVGIG (reference sequence). The CDR3 here is CAWNDRGSYNEQFF. The CDR3 bases are TGTGCCTGGAACGACAGGGGCTCCTACAATGAGCAGTTCTTC.